This T cell receptor (beta chain) originates from a study of blood T cell repertoires in COVID-19. CDR1 and CDR2 (germline): SGHRS, YFSETQ. The germline V and J ends were trimmed by 4 bases and 11 bases, with 9 bases remaining between them. This CDR3 region has 11 residues. The repertoire was sequenced with immunoSEQ multiplex PCR; TCRdb's copy has only in-frame clones and lacks some. This table has approximately 130,000 clones, 85% to 90% appearing once. The source is a human donor in a cohort sampled during active COVID-19. The J gene is TRBJ2-2, the V gene TRBV5-1, with a possible D match to TRBD2 (5 bases). The sequenced sample was peripheral blood. The CDR3 nucleotides read TGCGCCAGCAGCCTGGCTAGCGAGCTGTTTTTT. It is translated as CASSLASELFF.